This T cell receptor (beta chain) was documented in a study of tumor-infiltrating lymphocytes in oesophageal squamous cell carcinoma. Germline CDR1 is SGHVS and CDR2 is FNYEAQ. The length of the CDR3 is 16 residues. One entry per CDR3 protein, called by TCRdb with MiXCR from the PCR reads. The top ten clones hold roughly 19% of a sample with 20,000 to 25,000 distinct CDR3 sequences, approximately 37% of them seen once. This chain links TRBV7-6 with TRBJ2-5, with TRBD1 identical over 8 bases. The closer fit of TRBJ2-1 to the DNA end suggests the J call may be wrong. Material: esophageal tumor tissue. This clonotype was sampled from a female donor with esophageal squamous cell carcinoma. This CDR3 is CASSSDRESGYNEQFF. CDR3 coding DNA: TGTGCCAGCAGCTCGGACAGGGAATCTGGCTACAATGAGCAGTTCTTC.